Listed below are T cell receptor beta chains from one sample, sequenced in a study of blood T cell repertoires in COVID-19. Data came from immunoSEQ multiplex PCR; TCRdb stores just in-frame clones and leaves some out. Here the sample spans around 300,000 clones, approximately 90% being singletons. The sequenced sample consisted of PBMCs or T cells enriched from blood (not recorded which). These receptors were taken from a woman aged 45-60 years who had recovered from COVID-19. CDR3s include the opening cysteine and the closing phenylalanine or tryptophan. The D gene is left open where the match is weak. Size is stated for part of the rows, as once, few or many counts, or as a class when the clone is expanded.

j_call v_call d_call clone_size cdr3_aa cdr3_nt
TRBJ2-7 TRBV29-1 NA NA CSVLWTPGEQYF TGCAGCGTTCTTTGGACCCCGGGGGAGCAGTACTTC
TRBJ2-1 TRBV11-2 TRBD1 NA CASSNQGAGLFNEQFF TGTGCCAGCAGTAACCAGGGGGCGGGATTGTTCAATGAGCAGTTCTTC
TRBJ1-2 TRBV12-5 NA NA CASGLSSGDGYTF TGTGCTAGTGGTTTGTCCTCGGGGGATGGCTACACCTTC
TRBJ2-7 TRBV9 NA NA CASSVGGRTYEQYF TGTGCCAGCAGCGTAGGTGGGAGAACATACGAGCAGTACTTC
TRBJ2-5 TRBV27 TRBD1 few CASSLDRGWETQYF TGTGCCAGCAGCCTGGACAGGGGATGGGAGACCCAGTACTTC
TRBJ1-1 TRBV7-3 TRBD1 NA CASSFDRGTEAFF TGTGCCAGCAGCTTCGACAGGGGCACTGAAGCTTTCTTT
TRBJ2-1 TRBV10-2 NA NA CASSDNRRVPYNEQFF TGCGCCAGCAGTGACAATCGGCGGGTCCCCTACAATGAGCAGTTCTTC
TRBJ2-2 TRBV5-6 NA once CASSWEMRRTGELFF TGTGCCAGCAGTTGGGAGATGCGTCGCACCGGGGAGCTGTTTTTT
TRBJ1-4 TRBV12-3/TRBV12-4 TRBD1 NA CASGQGNEKLFF TGTGCCAGCGGACAGGGTAATGAAAAACTGTTTTTT
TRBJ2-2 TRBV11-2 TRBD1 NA CASSNSGGFGGELFF TGTGCCAGCAGCAACTCAGGGGGCTTTGGCGGGGAGCTGTTTTTT
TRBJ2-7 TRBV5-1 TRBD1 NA CASSLGGQGYEQYF TGCGCCAGCAGCTTGGGGGGACAGGGCTACGAGCAGTACTTC
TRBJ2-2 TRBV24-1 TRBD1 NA CATSHGQENTGELFF TGTGCCACCAGTCATGGACAGGAAAACACCGGGGAGCTGTTTTTT
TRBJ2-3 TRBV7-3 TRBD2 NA CASSLGLAGGPDTQYF TGTGCCAGCAGCTTAGGACTAGCGGGAGGGCCAGATACGCAGTATTTT
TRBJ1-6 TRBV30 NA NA CAWMGPAFLGPLHF TGTGCCTGGATGGGGCCCGCTTTTCTTGGCCCCCTCCACTTT
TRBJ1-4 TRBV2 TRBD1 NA CASRGTGWENEKLFF TGTGCCAGCAGGGGGACAGGGTGGGAGAATGAAAAACTGTTTTTT
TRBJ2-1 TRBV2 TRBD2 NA CASKSGSSYNEQFF TGTGCCAGCAAAAGCGGGAGCTCCTACAATGAGCAGTTCTTC
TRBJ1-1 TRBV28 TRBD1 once CASSTGQWKNTEAFF TGTGCCAGCAGCACGGGACAGTGGAAGAACACTGAAGCTTTCTTT
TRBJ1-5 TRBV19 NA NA CASGNRTQPQHF TGTGCCAGTGGAAACAGGACCCAGCCCCAGCATTTT
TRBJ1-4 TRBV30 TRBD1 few CAWERGQGNEKLFF TGTGCCTGGGAAAGGGGACAGGGGAATGAAAAACTGTTTTTT
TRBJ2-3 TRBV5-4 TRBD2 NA CASSSGLAGARYTQYF TGTGCCAGCAGTTCTGGACTAGCGGGAGCCCGTTATACGCAGTATTTT
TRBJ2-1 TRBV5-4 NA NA CASSLSYTDVQFF TGTGCCAGCAGCTTGTCGTACACCGATGTGCAGTTCTTC
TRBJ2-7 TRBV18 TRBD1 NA CASSLHPGTGSTYEQYF TGTGCCAGCTCACTACACCCCGGGACAGGGAGCACCTACGAGCAGTACTTC
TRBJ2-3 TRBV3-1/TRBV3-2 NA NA CASSQAQDTQYF TGTGCCAGCAGCCAAGCACAAGATACGCAGTATTTT
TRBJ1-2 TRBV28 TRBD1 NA CASSLKVLWTGNYGYTF TGTGCCAGCAGTTTAAAAGTCTTGTGGACAGGCAACTATGGCTACACCTTC
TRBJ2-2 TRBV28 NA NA CASSFSKGITGELFF TGTGCCAGCAGTTTTAGCAAGGGGATCACCGGGGAGCTGTTTTTT
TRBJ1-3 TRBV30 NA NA CAWIRRSGNTIYF TGTGCCTGGATAAGGAGGTCTGGAAACACCATATATTTT
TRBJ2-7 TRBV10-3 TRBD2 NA CAISEGRGGSSGEQYF TGTGCCATCAGTGAGGGGCGGGGCGGGAGCTCGGGGGAGCAGTACTTC
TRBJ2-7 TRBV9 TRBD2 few CASSVGWVSGAYEQYF TGTGCCAGCAGCGTAGGTTGGGTTAGCGGGGCCTACGAGCAGTACTTC